The rows below give T cell receptor beta chains drawn from one sample of a study of CD8 T cells in ankylosing spondylitis. MiXCR, run by TCRdb on the 5' RACE reads, gives a single entry per CDR3 protein. This table holds around 330,000 distinct CDR3 sequences, roughly 11% found once. Specimen: blood, either unsorted or a sorted T cell fraction (not recorded which). All receptors come from a female donor with ankylosing spondylitis or in good health (not recorded which). CDR3s include the opening cysteine and the closing phenylalanine or tryptophan. D genes are given only for firm matches. A row's size may be missing; if present it is once, few, many or a size class.

TRBV27	-	14	TRBJ2-3	-	CASSFGLPSDTQYF	TGTGCCAGCAGTTTCGGACTACCCTCAGATACGCAGTATTTT
TRBV18	-	15	TRBJ1-3	-	CASSPLEKAGNTIYF	TGTGCCAGCTCACCACTGGAGAAAGCTGGAAACACCATATATTTT
TRBV27	-	13	TRBJ2-3	many	CASMRGSADTQYF	TGTGCCAGCATGAGGGGTAGTGCAGATACGCAGTATTTT
TRBV12-3/TRBV12-4	TRBD1	16	TRBJ1-5	-	CASSPGDRGRYQPQHF	TGTGCCAGCAGTCCTGGGGACAGGGGTAGGTATCAGCCCCAGCATTTT
TRBV7-9	TRBD1	13	TRBJ1-2	many	CASSMGQLYGYTF	TGTGCCAGCAGCATGGGACAGCTCTATGGCTACACCTTC
TRBV7-8	-	15	TRBJ2-7	many	CASSLSTLAPSEQYF	TGTGCCAGCAGCTTGTCGACTCTAGCACCTTCCGAGCAGTACTTC
TRBV15	-	13	TRBJ2-2	-	CATSRDQEGTLFF	TGTGCCACCAGCAGAGATCAAGAAGGGACACTGTTTTTT
TRBV27	TRBD1	16	TRBJ2-1	-	CASSSRTGSSYNEQFF	TGTGCCAGCAGTTCAAGGACAGGGAGCTCCTACAATGAGCAGTTCTTC
TRBV3-1	-	15	TRBJ1-2	-	CASSQPYYGRTGYTF	TGTGCCAGCAGCCAACCCTACTACGGAAGGACAGGCTACACCTTC
TRBV3-1	-	13	TRBJ2-1	many	CASSPVDRNEQFF	TGTGCCAGCAGCCCCGTGGATCGCAATGAGCAGTTCTTC
TRBV7-8	-	12	TRBJ2-1	-	CANKTVNNEQFF	TGTGCCAACAAGACAGTAAACAATGAGCAGTTCTTC
TRBV25-1	-	12	TRBJ1-2	few	CASSEVDYGYTF	TGTGCCAGCAGTGAAGTGGATTATGGCTACACCTTC
TRBV4-2	TRBD2	19	TRBJ2-7	few	CASSQDPTSPSGRNYEQYF	TGTGCCAGCAGCCAAGATCCTACATCCCCAAGCGGGAGGAATTACGAGCAGTACTTC
TRBV5-1	TRBD1	16	TRBJ2-3	many	CASSSTGMVGTDTQYF	TGCGCCAGCAGCTCGACAGGGATGGTAGGCACAGATACGCAGTATTTT
TRBV4-1	TRBD1	17	TRBJ2-5	few	CASSQPLTGGGKETQYF	TGCGCCAGCAGCCAACCCCTGACAGGGGGAGGGAAGGAGACCCAGTACTTC
TRBV5-1	-	14	TRBJ2-5	-	CASSLGTVRETQYF	TGCGCCAGCAGCTTGGGTACAGTCCGGGAGACCCAGTACTTC
TRBV5-1	-	16	TRBJ2-2	few	CASSLDRNGDTGELFF	TGCGCCAGCAGCTTAGACAGGAATGGGGACACCGGGGAGCTGTTTTTT